One sample yielded the 2 T cell receptor beta chains listed below, sequenced in a study of graft-versus-host responses after intestinal transplantation. Intraepithelial and lamina propria lymphocytes were isolated from graft specimens. The method was immunoSEQ multiplex PCR; TCRdb's version includes in-frame clones alone and lacks a portion of them. This table has some 14,000 clones, roughly two thirds appearing once. Sequences were derived from ileum tissue, sampled around 94 weeks after intestinal transplantation. The receptors come from a human patient who received an intestinal transplant, so some T cells may come from the graft donor.

There are a few counts of this clone. The V gene is TRBV19, the J gene TRBJ2-2; weak D call: TRBD2 (6 bases). CDR1 is LNHDA, CDR2 SQIVND, per germline (reference sequence). V lost 1 base and J lost 1, with 10 bases in between. The CDR3 totals 16 residues. CDR3 DNA sequence: TGTGCCAGTAGTATAGTCCGGGGGTTGAACACCGGGGAGCTGTTTTTT. Protein sequence: CASSIVRGLNTGELFF.

The V gene is TRBV6-4, the J gene TRBJ2-2; 9 bases align to TRBD2. This CDR3 region has 15 residues. Losses at the gene ends were 6 bases for V and 4 bases for J; bases not matched to a gene: 6. Germline V gene lookup returns CDR1 MRHNA and CDR2 SNTAGT. In nucleotides, the CDR3 is TGTGCCAGCAGCCCAGGCGGGGGGGCCACCGGGGAGCTGTTTTTT. Its protein is CASSPGGGATGELFF.